These 28 T cell receptor beta chains were sequenced from one sample in a study of cytomegalovirus exposure and HLA in healthy donors. The PCR was carried out with 60 Vbeta primers and 13 Jbeta primers. Generated by immunoSEQ multiplex PCR, the TCRdb table keeps only in-frame clones and is missing some. The sample gives some 150,000 clones, 60% to 80% of which show up once; 6.3% is in the top ten. What was sequenced was PBMCs. Receptor source: a man aged 35-49 years in good health and CMV-seropositive.

The rearrangement links TRBV5-4 to TRBJ2-1, with 12 nucleotides matching TRBD2. The V segment lost 1 base and the J segment 10 bases; nucleotides outside the gene matches: 9. Germline V lookup: CDR1 SGHNT, CDR2 YYREEE (reference sequence). The CDR3 runs 16 residues. As DNA, the CDR3 is TGTGCCAGCAGCTTGCCTAGCGGGAGGGCCGGGCGGGAGCAGTTCTTC. Translation gives CASSLPSGRAGREQFF. The complete variable domain, with remaining parts taken from reference TRBV5-4 and TRBJ2-1, reads ETGVTQSPTHLIKTRGQQVTLRCSSQSGHNTVSWYQQALGQGPQFIFQYYREEENGRGNFPPRFSGLQFPNYSSELNVNALELDDSALYLCASSLPSGRAGREQFFGPGTRLTVL.

The chain employs TRBV5-8 and TRBJ1-4; no firm D call. This CDR3 is built from 16 residues. V lost 0 bases to trimming and J lost 0 bases, with 9 bases between them. Germline values: CDR1 SGHTS, CDR2 YDEGEE. The CDR3 DNA follows: TGTGCCAGCAGCTTGGTACTGCGAACAACTAATGAAAAACTGTTTTTT. This codes for CASSLVLRTTNEKLFF.

This chain connects TRBV6-5 to TRBJ2-7; tentatively, D is TRBD1 (6 bases). CDR3 length equals 13 residues. V shed 4 bases and J shed 3 bases, with 10 bases lying between them. Germline loops: CDR1 MNHEY, CDR2 SVGAGI. CDR3 sequence: CASSLTGNYEQYF. The CDR3 region has the DNA TGTGCCAGCAGTTTAACAGGGAACTACGAGCAGTACTTC.

The V and J genes are TRBV5-1 and TRBJ2-3, with D possibly being TRBD2 (5 bases). Germline CDR1 and CDR2: SGHRS and YFSETQ. Trimming stripped 4 bases from V and 5 bases from J, with 8 bases between. The CDR3 is 12 residues long. CDR3 in amino acids: CASSPEGDTQYF. CDR3 DNA: TGCGCCAGCAGCCCTGAGGGAGATACGCAGTATTTT.

This chain connects TRBV7-6 to TRBJ2-1, with TRBD2 matching over 10 bases. The V gene's germline CDR1 is SGHVS and CDR2 FNYEAQ. The CDR3 sequence is 15 residues long. Trimming took 2 bases from V and 8 from J; bases not matched to a gene: 6. CDR3 DNA: TGTGCCAGCAGCTTAAGGCTAGCGGGAGTTTATGAGCAGTTCTTC. Amino acid sequence: CASSLRLAGVYEQFF.

The chain couples TRBV7-9 to TRBJ1-1; D may be TRBD1 (5 bases). The CDR3 runs 15 residues. Germline V gene sequence: CDR1 SEHNR, CDR2 FQNEAQ (reference sequence). V was cut by 7 bases and J by 2 bases, with 17 bases left in between. CDR3 DNA sequence: TGTGCCAGCACCTCACCCGGGGGTTTAAACACTGAAGCTTTCTTT. Translation gives CASTSPGGLNTEAFF.

This clone is a singleton in its sample. Its ends do not fully match the called genes, so a read error is possible. The genes are TRBV29-1 and TRBJ2-4; tentatively, D is TRBD1 (5 bases). The CDR3 loop spans 14 amino acids. CDR1 and CDR2 from the germline V gene are SQVTM and ANQGSEA. Written as DNA, the CDR3 is TGCAGCGACCCCCTTAGGTTGGACAAAAACAGTCAGTACTTC. It specifies CSDPLRLDKNSQYF.

V and J are TRBV27 and TRBJ1-5; D remains ambiguous. Germline V lookup: CDR1 MNHEY, CDR2 SMNVEV (reference sequence). The length of the CDR3 is 14 residues. The V end lost 0 bases, the J end lost 2 bases, and 5 bases lay between the germline ends. In DNA, the CDR3 is TGTGCCAGCAGTTTATCGGCGGGCAATCAGCCCCAGCATTTT. As protein: CASSLSAGNQPQHF.

V usage is TRBV6-1 and J usage is TRBJ1-1, with a possible D match to TRBD1 (5 bases). The CDR3 consists of 12 residues. Germline V lookup: CDR1 MNHNS, CDR2 SASEGT. V shed 5 bases and J shed 3 bases, with 7 bases lying between them. CDR3 sequence: CASSLGDTEAFF. The CDR3, as DNA: TGTGCCAGCAGTCTAGGGGACACTGAAGCTTTCTTT.

This clone was counted a few times. The chain couples TRBV2 to TRBJ2-3; perhaps TRBD2 as D (6 bases). V was pared by 4 bases and J by 4 bases, with 9 bases between. Germline assignment: CDR1 SNHLY and CDR2 FYNNEI. This CDR3 comprises 13 residues. CDR3 region: CASSGQRADTQYF. CDR3 DNA sequence: TGTGCCAGCAGTGGCCAGCGGGCAGATACGCAGTATTTT.

This clone was seen only once. V usage is TRBV9 and J usage is TRBJ2-5; TRBD1 aligns across 7 bases. The CDR3 loop spans 15 amino acids. Germline lookup yields CDR1 SGDLS and CDR2 YYNGEE. V lost 3 bases and J lost 5; bases outside the gene matches: 10. The CDR3 region is CASSARQGMLETQYF. CDR3 sequence (DNA): TGTGCCAGCAGCGCCAGACAGGGTATGTTGGAGACCCAGTACTTC.

The V call is TRBV19, the J call TRBJ2-3, with 8 bases aligning to TRBD2. V lost 5 bases and J lost 5; bases outside the gene matches: 9. The CDR3 extends over 15 amino acids. From germline, CDR1 is LNHDA and CDR2 SQIVND (reference sequence). CDR3 sequence (DNA): TGTGCCAGTAGTCCGGGAGGGCTAACTCGAGATACGCAGTATTTT. Protein product: CASSPGGLTRDTQYF.

The chain recombines TRBV27 with TRBJ1-3; D is unresolved. Between the trimmed V and J ends, which lost 0 bases and 2 bases, there was a span of 14 bases. The CDR3 runs 17 residues. The germline CDR1 and CDR2 sequences are MNHEY and SMNVEV (reference sequence). Written as DNA, the CDR3 is TGTGCCAGCAGTTTATCGGCCAGTCCGTCGACTGGAAACACCATATATTTT. Translating it yields CASSLSASPSTGNTIYF.

V gene TRBV11-1 combines with J gene TRBJ1-2, with 7 bases identical to TRBD1. The length of the CDR3 is 13 residues. Germline V gene data show CDR1 as SGHAT and CDR2 as FQDESV (reference sequence). With V trimmed by 5 bases and J by 4 bases, 4 bases remained unmatched. CDR3 coding DNA: TGTGCCAGCAGCCCGGGACAGAGCTATGGCTACACCTTC. Translating it yields CASSPGQSYGYTF.

The rearrangement uses TRBV4-2 and TRBJ2-5; possible D gene TRBD2, 7 bases. Trimming took off 0 bases at V and 0 bases at J, with 17 bases between the two ends. The length of the CDR3 is 18 residues. From germline, CDR1 is LGHNA and CDR2 YNFKEQ. The CDR3: CASSQEGGMGGYQETQYF. The CDR3 DNA follows: TGTGCCAGCAGCCAAGAAGGGGGGATGGGGGGGTACCAAGAGACCCAGTACTTC.

Concerning this clone: In the same sample, other DNA sequences code for this CDR3. The rearrangement uses TRBV7-2 and TRBJ2-1; 7 nucleotides match TRBD1. The V gene end was trimmed by 5 bases and the J gene end by 2 bases; junction bases not matched to a gene: 6. CDR1 SGHTA and CDR2 FQGNSA come from the germline V gene. This CDR3 is built from 15 residues. The DNA of the CDR3 is TGTGCCAGCAGCCCGTCGGGACAGCCCTACAATGAGCAGTTCTTC. It encodes CASSPSGQPYNEQFF. Combining the CDR3 with reference TRBV7-2 and TRBJ2-1 gives the whole variable domain GAGVSQSPSNKVTEKGKDVELRCDPISGHTALYWYRQSLGQGLEFLIYFQGNSAPDKSGLPSDRFSAERTGGSVSTLTIQRTQQEDSAVYLCASSPSGQPYNEQFFGPGTRLTVL.

With regard to this clone: The sample contains more than one DNA sequence encoding this CDR3. The DNA of the CDR3 is TGTGCCATCAGCGGCGGTTTGAACACTGAAGCTTTCTTT. Residues: CAISGGLNTEAFF. The chain links TRBV10-3 to TRBJ1-1; D gene unclear. Germline loops: CDR1 ENHRY, CDR2 SYGVKD. Trimming stripped 6 bases from V and 0 bases from J, with 8 bases between. This CDR3 region has 13 residues.

V gene TRBV19 combines with J gene TRBJ2-1; TRBD2 aligns across 10 bases. The length of the CDR3 is 15 residues. The V and J ends lost 8 bases and 7 bases, in that order; junction bases with no gene match: 11. Germline-derived CDR1 and CDR2 are LNHDA and SQIVND (reference sequence). This CDR3 reads CASCAAGGFGNEQFF. CDR3 DNA sequence: TGTGCCAGTTGTGCAGCGGGAGGGTTCGGTAATGAGCAGTTCTTC.

This clone was picked up one time. The sample has other DNA sequences that encode this CDR3 too. The chain joins TRBV2 to TRBJ1-1; D is unclear. The CDR3 runs 12 residues. V dropped 8 bases and J dropped 4 bases, with 11 bases sitting between them. CDR1 and CDR2 (germline): SNHLY, FYNNEI. The CDR3 DNA reads as TGTGCCAGCTCGAAGGGAGCCACTGAAGCTTTCTTT. Translation: CASSKGATEAFF.

CDR3 loop: CASGLRSGNARNTGELFF. In nucleotides, the CDR3 is TGTGCTAGTGGTTTGCGAAGCGGAAACGCTCGAAACACCGGGGAGCTGTTTTTT. The V and J genes are TRBV12-5 and TRBJ2-2; possibly TRBD2 for D (5 bases). V was clipped by 2 bases and J by 2 bases, with 18 bases between them. The CDR3 loop spans 18 amino acids. Germline loops: CDR1 LGHNT, CDR2 FRNRAP. Drawing the rest from reference TRBV12-5 and TRBJ2-2, the complete variable domain is DARVTQTPRHKVTEMGQEVTMRCQPILGHNTVFWYRQTMMQGLELLAYFRNRAPLDDSGMPKDRFSAEMPDATLATLKIQPSEPRDSAVYFCASGLRSGNARNTGELFFGEGSRLTVL.

This clone was observed a few times. The chain recombines TRBV11-2 with TRBJ2-7, with 14 bases matching TRBD2. Germline CDR1 and CDR2: SGHAT and FQNNGV. Losses at the gene ends were 3 bases for V and 7 bases for J; bases not matched to a gene: 11. The CDR3 totals 17 residues. The CDR3 is CASSFALGLAGVGEQYF. The CDR3 DNA is TGTGCCAGCAGCTTCGCCTTGGGACTAGCGGGAGTTGGTGAGCAGTACTTC. Full variable domain (rest looked up from reference TRBV11-2 and TRBJ2-7): EAGVAQSPRYKIIEKRQSVAFWCNPISGHATLYWYQQILGQGPKLLIQFQNNGVVDDSQLPKDRFSAERLKGVDSTLKIQPAKLEDSAVYLCASSFALGLAGVGEQYFGPGTRLTVT.

This clone has just one count. The chain carries TRBV5-6 and TRBJ2-3, with 12 bases that match TRBD2. Germline trimming cut 0 bases from V and 5 bases from J; bases unmatched to any gene: 10. This CDR3 is 18 amino acids long. Germline CDR1 reads SGHDT; CDR2 reads YYEEEE. The CDR3 DNA sequence: TGTGCCAGCAGCTTGGGACCTAGCGGGAGGGTCTATAGAGATACGCAGTATTTT. Residues: CASSLGPSGRVYRDTQYF.

V and J are TRBV2 and TRBJ1-1; 7 bases are shared with TRBD1. The CDR3 has 14 residues. Germline V gene data show CDR1 as SNHLY and CDR2 as FYNNEI. Germline trimming cut 6 bases from V and 4 bases from J; bases unmatched to any gene: 8. The CDR3 spells CASSSTGAGTEAFF. The DNA for the CDR3 is TGTGCCAGCAGCTCCACAGGGGCGGGCACTGAAGCTTTCTTT.

The genes are TRBV7-3 and TRBJ1-1; TRBD1 is a possible D gene (6 bases). The CDR3 is 15 amino acids. V shed 5 bases and J shed 1 base, with 14 bases lying between them. Germline V gene data show CDR1 as SGHTA and CDR2 as FQGTGA. In DNA, the CDR3 is TGTGCCAGCAGCCGGGGGGGGGCGGAGAACACTGAAGCTTTCTTT. It codes for CASSRGGAENTEAFF.

The chain is built from TRBV6-1 and TRBJ2-7, with D unresolved. The germline V and J ends were trimmed by 4 bases and 3 bases, with 7 bases remaining between them. The CDR3 totals 12 residues. Germline-derived CDR1 and CDR2 are MNHNS and SASEGT. CDR3 nucleotide sequence: TGTGCCAGCAGTGGACAAGTCTACGAGCAGTACTTC. Translated, it gives CASSGQVYEQYF.

The chain links TRBV5-6 to TRBJ2-4, with 8 bases fitting TRBD2. The CDR3 length is 19 residues. With 4 bases clipped from V and 0 bases from J, the junction kept 15 bases outside the gene matches. Germline CDR1 SGHDT, CDR2 YYEEEE. CDR3 region: CASSPGQREFYLAKNIQYF. CDR3 sequence (DNA): TGTGCCAGCAGCCCCGGACAGCGGGAGTTCTACCTAGCCAAAAACATTCAGTACTTC.

The chain is built from TRBV7-9 and TRBJ2-2; no definite D call. This CDR3 contains 11 residues. The germline V gene encodes CDR1 SEHNR and CDR2 FQNEAQ (reference sequence). V was cut by 7 bases and J by 5 bases, with 5 bases left in between. CDR3 sequence (DNA): TGTGCCAGCACCGTTACCGGGGAGCTGTTTTTT. Translating it yields CASTVTGELFF.

The rearrangement links TRBV10-1 to TRBJ2-1; D is unresolved. The length of the CDR3 is 15 residues. Germline V gene lookup returns CDR1 WNHNN and CDR2 SYGVQD (reference sequence). V dropped 3 bases and J dropped 8 bases, with 17 bases sitting between them. The CDR3 bases are TGCGCCAGCAGTGACCCTCTGGGCCGGAACCATGAGCAGTTCTTC. Translated, it gives CASSDPLGRNHEQFF.